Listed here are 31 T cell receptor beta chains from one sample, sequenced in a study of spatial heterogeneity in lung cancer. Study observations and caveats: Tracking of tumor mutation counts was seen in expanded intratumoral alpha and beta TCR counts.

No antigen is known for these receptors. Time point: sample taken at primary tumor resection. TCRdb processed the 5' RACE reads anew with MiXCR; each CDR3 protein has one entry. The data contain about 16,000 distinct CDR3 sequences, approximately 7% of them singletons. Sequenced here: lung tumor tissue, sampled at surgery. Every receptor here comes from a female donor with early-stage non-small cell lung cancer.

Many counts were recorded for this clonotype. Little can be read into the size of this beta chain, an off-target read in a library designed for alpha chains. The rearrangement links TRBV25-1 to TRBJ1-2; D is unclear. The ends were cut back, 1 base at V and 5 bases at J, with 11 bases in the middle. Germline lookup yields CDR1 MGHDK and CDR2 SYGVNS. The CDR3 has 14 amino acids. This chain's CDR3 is CASSESGSFYGYTF. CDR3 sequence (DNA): TGTGCCAGCAGTGAATCAGGCAGCTTTTATGGCTACACCTTC.

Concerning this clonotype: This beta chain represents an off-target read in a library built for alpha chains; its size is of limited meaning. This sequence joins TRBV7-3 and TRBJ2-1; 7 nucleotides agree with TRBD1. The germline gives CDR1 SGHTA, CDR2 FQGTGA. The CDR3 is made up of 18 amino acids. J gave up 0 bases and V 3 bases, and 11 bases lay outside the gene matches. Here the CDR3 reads CASSFGIPGQSSYNEQFF. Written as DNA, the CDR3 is TGTGCCAGCAGCTTTGGAATTCCGGGACAGAGCTCCTACAATGAGCAGTTCTTC.

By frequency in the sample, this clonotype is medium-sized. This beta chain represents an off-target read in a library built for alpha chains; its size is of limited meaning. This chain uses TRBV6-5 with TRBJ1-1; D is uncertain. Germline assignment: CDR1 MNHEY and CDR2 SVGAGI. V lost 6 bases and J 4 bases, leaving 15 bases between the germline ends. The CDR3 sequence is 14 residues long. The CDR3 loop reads CASRDVAEVTEAFF. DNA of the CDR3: TGTGCCAGCAGGGACGTGGCAGAGGTCACTGAAGCTTTCTTT.

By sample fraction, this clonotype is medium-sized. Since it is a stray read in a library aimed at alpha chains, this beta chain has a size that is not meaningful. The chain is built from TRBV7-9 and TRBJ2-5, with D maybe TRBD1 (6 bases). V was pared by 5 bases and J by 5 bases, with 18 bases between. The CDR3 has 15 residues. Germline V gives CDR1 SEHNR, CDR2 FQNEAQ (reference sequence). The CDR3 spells CASSLTQGTGETQYF. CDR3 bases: TGTGCCAGCAGCCTGACCCAGGGGACGGGGGAGACCCAGTACTTC.

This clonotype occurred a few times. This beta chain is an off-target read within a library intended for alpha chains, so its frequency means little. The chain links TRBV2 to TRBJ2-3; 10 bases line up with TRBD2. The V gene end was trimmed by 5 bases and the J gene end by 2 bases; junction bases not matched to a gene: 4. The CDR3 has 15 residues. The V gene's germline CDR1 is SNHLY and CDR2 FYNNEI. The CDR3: CASSLSGGDTDTQYF. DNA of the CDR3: TGTGCCAGCAGTTTAAGCGGGGGGGACACAGATACGCAGTATTTT.

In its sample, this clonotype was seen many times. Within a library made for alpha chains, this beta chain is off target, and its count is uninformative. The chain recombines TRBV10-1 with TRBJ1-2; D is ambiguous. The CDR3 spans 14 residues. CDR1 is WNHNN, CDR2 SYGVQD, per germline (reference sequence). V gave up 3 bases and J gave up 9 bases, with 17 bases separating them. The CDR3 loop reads CASSEDRLTSRYTF. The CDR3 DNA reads TGCGCCAGCAGTGAAGACCGATTGACGTCCCGCTACACCTTC.

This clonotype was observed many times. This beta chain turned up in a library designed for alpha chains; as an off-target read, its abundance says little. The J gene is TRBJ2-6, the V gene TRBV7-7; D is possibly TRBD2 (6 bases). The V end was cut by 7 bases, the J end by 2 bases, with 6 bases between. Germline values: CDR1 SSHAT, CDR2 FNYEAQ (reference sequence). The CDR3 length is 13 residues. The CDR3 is CASTGAGANVLTF. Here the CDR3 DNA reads TGTGCCAGCACGGGGGCTGGGGCCAACGTCCTGACTTTC.

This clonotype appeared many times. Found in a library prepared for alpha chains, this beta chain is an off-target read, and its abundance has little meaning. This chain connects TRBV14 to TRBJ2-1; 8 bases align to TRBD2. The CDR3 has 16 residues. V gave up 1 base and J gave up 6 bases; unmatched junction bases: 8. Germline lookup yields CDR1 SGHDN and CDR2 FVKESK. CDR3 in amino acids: CASSQARGGLRNEQFF. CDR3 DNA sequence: TGTGCCAGCAGCCAAGCTCGGGGGGGCCTTCGCAATGAGCAGTTCTTC.

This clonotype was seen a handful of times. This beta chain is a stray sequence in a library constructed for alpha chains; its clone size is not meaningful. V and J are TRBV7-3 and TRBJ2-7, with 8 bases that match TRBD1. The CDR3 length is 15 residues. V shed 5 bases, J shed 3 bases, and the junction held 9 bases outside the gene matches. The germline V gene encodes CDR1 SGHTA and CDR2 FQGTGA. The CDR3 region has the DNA TGTGCCAGCAGCCCCGGACAGGGTAGTCTCTACGAGCAGTACTTC. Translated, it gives CASSPGQGSLYEQYF.

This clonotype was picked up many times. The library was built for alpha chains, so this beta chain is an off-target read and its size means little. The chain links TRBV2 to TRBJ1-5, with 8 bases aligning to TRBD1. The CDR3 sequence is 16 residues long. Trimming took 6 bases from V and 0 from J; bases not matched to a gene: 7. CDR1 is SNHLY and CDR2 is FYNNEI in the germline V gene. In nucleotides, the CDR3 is TGTGCCAGCAGCCGGGACAGGACGTATAGCAATCAGCCCCAGCATTTT. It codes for CASSRDRTYSNQPQHF.

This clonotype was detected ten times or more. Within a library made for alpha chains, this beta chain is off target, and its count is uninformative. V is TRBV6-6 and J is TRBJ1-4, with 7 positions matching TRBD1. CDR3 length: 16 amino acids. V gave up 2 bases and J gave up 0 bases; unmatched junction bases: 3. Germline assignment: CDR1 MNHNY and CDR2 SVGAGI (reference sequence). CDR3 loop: CASSYPGGATNEKLFF. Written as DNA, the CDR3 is TGTGCCAGCAGTTACCCAGGGGGGGCAACTAATGAAAAACTGTTTTTT.

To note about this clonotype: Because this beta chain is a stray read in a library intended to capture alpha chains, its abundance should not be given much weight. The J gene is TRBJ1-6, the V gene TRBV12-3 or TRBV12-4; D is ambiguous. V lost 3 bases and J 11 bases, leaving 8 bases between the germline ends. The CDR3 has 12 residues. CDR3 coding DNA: TGTGCCAGCAGTTTCGGGAATCCACCCCTCCACTTT. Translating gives CASSFGNPPLHF.

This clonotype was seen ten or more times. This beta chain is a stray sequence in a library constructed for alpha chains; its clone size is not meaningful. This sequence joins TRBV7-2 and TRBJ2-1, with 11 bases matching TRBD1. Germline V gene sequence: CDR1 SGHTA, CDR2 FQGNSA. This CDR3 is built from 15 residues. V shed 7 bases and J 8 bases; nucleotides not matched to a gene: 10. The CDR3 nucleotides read TGTGCCAGCACCTTCACCGGACAGGGGGCCTATGAGCAGTTCTTC. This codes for CASTFTGQGAYEQFF.

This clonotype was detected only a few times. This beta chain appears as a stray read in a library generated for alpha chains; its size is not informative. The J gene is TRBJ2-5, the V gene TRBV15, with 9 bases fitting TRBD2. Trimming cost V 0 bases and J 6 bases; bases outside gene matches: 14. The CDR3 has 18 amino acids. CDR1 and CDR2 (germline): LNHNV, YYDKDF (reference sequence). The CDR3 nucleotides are TGTGCCACCAGCAGAGACCCACGATCAGCGGGGGGCGATAAGACCCAGTACTTC. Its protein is CATSRDPRSAGGDKTQYF.

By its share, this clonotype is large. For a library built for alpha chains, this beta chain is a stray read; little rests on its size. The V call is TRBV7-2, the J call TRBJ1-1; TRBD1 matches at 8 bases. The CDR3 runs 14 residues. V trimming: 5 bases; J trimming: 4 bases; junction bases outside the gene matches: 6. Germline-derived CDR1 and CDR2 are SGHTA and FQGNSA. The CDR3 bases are TGTGCCAGCAGCCTCGACAGGGGTCCCACTGAAGCTTTCTTT. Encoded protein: CASSLDRGPTEAFF. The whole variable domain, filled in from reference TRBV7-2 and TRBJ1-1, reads GAGVSQSPSNKVTEKGKDVELRCDPISGHTALYWYRQSLGQGLEFLIYFQGNSAPDKSGLPSDRFSAERTGGSVSTLTIQRTQQEDSAVYLCASSLDRGPTEAFFGQGTRLTVV.

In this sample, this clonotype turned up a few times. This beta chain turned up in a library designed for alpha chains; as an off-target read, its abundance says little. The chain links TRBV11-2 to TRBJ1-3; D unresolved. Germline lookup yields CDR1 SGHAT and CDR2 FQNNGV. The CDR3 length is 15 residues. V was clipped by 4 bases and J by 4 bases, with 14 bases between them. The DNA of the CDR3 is TGTGCCAGCAGCTCATACGGGGTTGCCGGAAACACCATATATTTT. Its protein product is CASSSYGVAGNTIYF.

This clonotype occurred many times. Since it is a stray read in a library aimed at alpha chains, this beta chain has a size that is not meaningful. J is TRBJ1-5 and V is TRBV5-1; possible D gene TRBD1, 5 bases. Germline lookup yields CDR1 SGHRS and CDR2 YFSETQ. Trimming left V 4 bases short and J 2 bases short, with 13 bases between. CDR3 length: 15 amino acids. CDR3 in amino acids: CASSVDSFGNQPQHF. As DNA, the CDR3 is TGCGCCAGCAGCGTTGACAGTTTCGGCAATCAGCCCCAGCATTTT.

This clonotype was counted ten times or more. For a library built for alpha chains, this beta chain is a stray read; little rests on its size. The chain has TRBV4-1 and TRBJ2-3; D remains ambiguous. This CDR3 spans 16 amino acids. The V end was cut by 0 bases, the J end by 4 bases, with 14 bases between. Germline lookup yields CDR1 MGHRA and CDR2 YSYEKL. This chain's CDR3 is CASSQDPRQAADTQYF. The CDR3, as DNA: TGCGCCAGCAGCCAAGATCCGAGGCAGGCCGCAGATACGCAGTATTTT.

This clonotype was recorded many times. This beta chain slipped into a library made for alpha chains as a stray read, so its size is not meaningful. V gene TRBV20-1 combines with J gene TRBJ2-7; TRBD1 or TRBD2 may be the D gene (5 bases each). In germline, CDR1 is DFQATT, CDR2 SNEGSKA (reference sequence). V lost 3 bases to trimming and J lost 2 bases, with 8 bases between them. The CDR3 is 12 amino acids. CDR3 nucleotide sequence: TGCAGTGCTAGTAGAGGGGCCTACGAGCAGTACTTC. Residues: CSASRGAYEQYF.

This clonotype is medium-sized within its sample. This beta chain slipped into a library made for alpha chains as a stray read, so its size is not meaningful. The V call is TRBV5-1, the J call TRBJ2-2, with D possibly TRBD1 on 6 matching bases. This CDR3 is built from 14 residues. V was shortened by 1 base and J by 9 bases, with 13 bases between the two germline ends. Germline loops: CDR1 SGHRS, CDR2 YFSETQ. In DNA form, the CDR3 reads TGCGCCAGCAGCTTGAATACAGGGAGAAGGGAGCTGTTTTTT. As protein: CASSLNTGRRELFF.

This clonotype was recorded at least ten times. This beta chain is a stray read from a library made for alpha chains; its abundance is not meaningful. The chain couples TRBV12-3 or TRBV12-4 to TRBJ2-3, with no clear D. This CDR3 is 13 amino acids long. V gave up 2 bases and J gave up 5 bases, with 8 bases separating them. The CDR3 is CASSLSDGDTQYF. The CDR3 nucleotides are TGTGCCAGCAGTTTATCTGACGGAGATACGCAGTATTTT.

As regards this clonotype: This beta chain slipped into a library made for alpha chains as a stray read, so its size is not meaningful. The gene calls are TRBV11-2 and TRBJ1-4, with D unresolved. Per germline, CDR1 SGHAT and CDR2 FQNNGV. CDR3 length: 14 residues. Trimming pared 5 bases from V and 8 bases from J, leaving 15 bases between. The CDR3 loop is CASSQAWNSEKLFF. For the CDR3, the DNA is TGTGCCAGCAGCCAAGCTTGGAACAGCGAAAAACTGTTTTTT.

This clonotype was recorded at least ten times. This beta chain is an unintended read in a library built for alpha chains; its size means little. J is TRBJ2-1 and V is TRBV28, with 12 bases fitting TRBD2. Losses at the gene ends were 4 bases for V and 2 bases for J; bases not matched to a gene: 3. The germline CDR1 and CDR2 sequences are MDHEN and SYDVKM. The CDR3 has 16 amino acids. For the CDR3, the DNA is TGTGCCAGCAGTTCCTCTAGCGGGGGGGCCTACAATGAGCAGTTCTTC. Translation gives CASSSSSGGAYNEQFF.

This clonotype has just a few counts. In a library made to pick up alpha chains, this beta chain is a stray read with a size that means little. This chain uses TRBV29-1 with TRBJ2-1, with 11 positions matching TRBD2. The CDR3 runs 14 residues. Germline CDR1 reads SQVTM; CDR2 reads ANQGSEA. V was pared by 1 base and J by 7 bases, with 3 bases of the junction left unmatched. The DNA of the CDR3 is TGCAGCGTTGAAGGTAGCGGGGGGGCTAATGAGCAGTTCTTC. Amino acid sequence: CSVEGSGGANEQFF.

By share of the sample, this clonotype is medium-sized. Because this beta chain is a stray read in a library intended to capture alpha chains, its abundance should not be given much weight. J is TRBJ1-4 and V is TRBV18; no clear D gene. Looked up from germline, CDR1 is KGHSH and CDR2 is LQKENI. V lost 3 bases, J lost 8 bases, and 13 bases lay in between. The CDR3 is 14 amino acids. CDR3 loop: CASSPAGVGEKLFF. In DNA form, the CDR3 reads TGTGCCAGCTCACCCGCCGGGGTGGGAGAAAAACTGTTTTTT.

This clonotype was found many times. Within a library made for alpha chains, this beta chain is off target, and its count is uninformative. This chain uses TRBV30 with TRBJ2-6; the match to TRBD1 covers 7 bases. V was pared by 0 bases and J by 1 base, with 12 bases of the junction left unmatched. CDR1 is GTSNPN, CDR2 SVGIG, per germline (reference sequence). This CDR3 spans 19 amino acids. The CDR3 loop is CAWSVRRDRIFSGANVLTF. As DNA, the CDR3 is TGTGCCTGGAGTGTACGAAGGGACAGAATCTTTTCTGGGGCCAACGTCCTGACTTTC.

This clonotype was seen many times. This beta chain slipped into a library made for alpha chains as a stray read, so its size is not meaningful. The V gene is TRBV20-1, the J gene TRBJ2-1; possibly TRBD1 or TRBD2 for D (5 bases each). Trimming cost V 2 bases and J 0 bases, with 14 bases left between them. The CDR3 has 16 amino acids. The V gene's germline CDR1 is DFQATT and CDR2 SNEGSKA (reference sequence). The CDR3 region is CSARFEGPSSYNEQFF. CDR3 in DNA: TGCAGTGCTAGATTTGAGGGGCCTAGCTCCTACAATGAGCAGTTCTTC.

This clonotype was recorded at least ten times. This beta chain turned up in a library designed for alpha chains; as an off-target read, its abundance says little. DNA for the CDR3: TGCGCCAGCAGCCAGCCGGGACAGACCTACGAGCAGTACTTC. Its translation: CASSQPGQTYEQYF. The gene calls are TRBV5-1 and TRBJ2-7; the match to TRBD1 covers 7 bases. Losses at the gene ends were 4 bases for V and 2 bases for J; bases not matched to a gene: 6. Germline loops: CDR1 SGHRS, CDR2 YFSETQ. The CDR3 covers 14 residues.

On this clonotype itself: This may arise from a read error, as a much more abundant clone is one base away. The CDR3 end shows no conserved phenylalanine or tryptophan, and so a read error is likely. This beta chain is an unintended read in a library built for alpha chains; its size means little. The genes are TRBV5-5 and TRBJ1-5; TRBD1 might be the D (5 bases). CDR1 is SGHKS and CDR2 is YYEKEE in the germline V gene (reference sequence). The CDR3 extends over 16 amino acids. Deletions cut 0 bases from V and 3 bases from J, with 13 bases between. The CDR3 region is CASSLEPRTNNQPQHS. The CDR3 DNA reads TGTGCCAGCAGCTTGGAACCCAGGACAAACAATCAGCCCCAGCATTCT.

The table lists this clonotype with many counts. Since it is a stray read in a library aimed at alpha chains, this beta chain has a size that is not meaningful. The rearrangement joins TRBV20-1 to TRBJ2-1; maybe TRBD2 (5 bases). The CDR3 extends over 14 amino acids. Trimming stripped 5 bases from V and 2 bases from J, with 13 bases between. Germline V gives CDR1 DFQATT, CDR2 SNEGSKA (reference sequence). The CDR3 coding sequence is TGCAGTGCTCCGAGGAGAGCGGCCTACAATGAGCAGTTCTTC. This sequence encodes CSAPRRAAYNEQFF.

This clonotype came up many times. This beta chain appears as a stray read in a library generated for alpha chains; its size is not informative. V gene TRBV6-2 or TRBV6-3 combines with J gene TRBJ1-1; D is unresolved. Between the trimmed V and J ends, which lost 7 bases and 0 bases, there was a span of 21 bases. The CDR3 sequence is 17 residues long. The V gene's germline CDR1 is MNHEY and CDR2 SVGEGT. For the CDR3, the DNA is TGTGCCAGCACTGGACGGCTCCACCATCCTTTGAACACTGAAGCTTTCTTT. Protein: CASTGRLHHPLNTEAFF.